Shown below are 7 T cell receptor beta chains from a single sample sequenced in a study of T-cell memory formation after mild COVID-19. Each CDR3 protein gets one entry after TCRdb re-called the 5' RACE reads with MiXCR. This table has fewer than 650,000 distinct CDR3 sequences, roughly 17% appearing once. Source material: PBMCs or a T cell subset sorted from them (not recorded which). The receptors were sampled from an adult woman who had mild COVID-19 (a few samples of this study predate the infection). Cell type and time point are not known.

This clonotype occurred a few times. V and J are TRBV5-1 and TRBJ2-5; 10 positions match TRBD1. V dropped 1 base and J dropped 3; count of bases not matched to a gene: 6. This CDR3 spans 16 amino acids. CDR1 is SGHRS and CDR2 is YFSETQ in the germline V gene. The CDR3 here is CASSLMSGQGKETQYF. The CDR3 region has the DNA TGCGCCAGCAGCTTGATGTCGGGACAGGGGAAAGAGACCCAGTACTTC.

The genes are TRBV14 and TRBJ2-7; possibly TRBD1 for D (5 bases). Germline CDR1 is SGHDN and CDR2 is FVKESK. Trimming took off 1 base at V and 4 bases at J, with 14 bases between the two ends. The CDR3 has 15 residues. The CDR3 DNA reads TGTGCCAGCAGCCAAGGGGGCCCTACACTGTACGAGCAGTACTTC. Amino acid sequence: CASSQGGPTLYEQYF. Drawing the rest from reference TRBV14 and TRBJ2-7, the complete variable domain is EAGVTQFPSHSVIEKGQTVTLRCDPISGHDNLYWYRRVMGKEIKFLLHFVKESKQDESGMPNNRFLAERTGGTYSTLKVQPAELEDSGVYFCASSQGGPTLYEQYFGPGTRLTVT.

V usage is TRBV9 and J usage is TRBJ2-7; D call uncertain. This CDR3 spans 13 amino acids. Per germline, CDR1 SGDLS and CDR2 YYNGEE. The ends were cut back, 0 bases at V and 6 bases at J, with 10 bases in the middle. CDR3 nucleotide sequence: TGTGCCAGCAGCGTAGGATGGAGAACCGAGCAGTACTTC. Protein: CASSVGWRTEQYF.

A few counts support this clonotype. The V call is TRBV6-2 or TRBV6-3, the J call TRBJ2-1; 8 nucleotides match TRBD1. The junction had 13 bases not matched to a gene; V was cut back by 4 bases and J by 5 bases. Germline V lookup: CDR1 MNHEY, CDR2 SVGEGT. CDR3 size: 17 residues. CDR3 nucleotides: TGTGCCAGCAGTTCTCACAGGGGGTCGTCACCTGACAATGAGCAGTTCTTC. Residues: CASSSHRGSSPDNEQFF.

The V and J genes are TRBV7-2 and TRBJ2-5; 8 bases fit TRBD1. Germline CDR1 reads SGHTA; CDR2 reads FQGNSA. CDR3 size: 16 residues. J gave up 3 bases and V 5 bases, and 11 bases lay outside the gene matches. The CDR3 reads CASSLGTGGGEETQYF. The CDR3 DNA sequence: TGTGCCAGCAGCCTAGGGACAGGTGGGGGCGAAGAGACCCAGTACTTC.

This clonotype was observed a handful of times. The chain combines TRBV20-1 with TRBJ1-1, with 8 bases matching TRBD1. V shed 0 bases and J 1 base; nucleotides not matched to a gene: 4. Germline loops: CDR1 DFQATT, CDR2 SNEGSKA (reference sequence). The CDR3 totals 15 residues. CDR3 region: CSARDKGQANTEAFF. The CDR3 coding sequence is TGCAGTGCTAGAGATAAGGGACAGGCGAACACTGAAGCTTTCTTT.

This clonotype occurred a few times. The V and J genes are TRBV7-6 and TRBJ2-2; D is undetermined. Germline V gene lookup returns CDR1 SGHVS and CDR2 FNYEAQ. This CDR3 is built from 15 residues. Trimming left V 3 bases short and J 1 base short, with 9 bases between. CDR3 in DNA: TGTGCCAGCAGCTTGTTTACTGAGAACACCGGGGAGCTGTTTTTT. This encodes CASSLFTENTGELFF. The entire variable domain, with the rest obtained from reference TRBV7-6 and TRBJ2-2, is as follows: GAGVSQSPRYKVTKRGQDVALRCDPISGHVSLYWYRQALGQGPEFLTYFNYEAQQDKSGLPNDRFSAERPEGSISTLTIQRTEQRDSAMYRCASSLFTENTGELFFGEGSRLTVL.